This T cell receptor beta chain was observed in a study of shared clonotypes between healthy human individuals. Study-wide findings and caveats: It was only blood that was sampled, and tissue repertoires likely differ.

V was clipped by 6 bases and J by 4 bases, with 12 bases between them. Germline V gene lookup returns CDR1 MDHEN and CDR2 SYDVKM. There are 13 residues in the CDR3. Concerning this clone itself: The antigen is unknown.

Replicate PCRs for sorted subsets used roughly 200 ng DNA; this equaled 33,000 or so T cell genomes. Produced via immunoSEQ multiplex PCR; TCRdb's table is partial and in-frame only. The data show approximately 1,500,000 clones, with roughly 96% seen just once and about 1.2% held by the top ten. This chain connects TRBV28 to TRBJ1-2; D is undetermined. The TCR was taken from a man in his thirties or forties in good health. The sample was naive CD4+ T cells sorted from blood. Subset of the sample: CD45RA+ positively selected. CDR3 region: CASRETASYGYTF. The CDR3 nucleotides read TGTGCCAGCAGGGAAACAGCATCCTATGGCTACACCTTC.